This TCR beta chain appears in the sequencing data of a study of control samples from healthy donors and cancer patients. TCRdb's copy holds only in-frame clones and misses some; the assay was immunoSEQ multiplex PCR. There are approximately 100,000 clones in the sample; around nine tenths occur only once, and 3% lies in the top ten. CDR3 length equals 12 residues. The germline V and J ends were trimmed by 8 bases and 6 bases, with 14 bases remaining between them. This chain uses TRBV12-3 or TRBV12-4 with TRBJ2-7, with D possibly matching TRBD1 (6 bases). The sample was blood. This receptor was taken from a human donor in good health. The donor label of this sample is uncertain. The CDR3 coding sequence is TGTGCCAGCTCCTGGGGGCGAGGCGAGCAGTACGTC. It is translated as CASSWGRGEQYV.